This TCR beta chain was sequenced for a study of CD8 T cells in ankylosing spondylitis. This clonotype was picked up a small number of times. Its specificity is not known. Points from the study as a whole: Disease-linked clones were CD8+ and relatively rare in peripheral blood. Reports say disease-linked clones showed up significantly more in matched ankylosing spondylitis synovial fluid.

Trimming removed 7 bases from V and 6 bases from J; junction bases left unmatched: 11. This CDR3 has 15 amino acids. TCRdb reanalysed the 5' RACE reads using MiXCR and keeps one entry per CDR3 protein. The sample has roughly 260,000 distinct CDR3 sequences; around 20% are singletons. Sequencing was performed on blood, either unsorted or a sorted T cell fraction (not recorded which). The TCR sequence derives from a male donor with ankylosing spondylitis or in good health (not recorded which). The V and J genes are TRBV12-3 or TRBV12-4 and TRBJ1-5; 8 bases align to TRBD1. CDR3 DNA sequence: TGTGCCAGCACGGGAGGGACAGGCGGAGGTCAGCCCCAGCATTTT. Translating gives CASTGGTGGGQPQHF.